This passage covers 19 T cell receptor beta chains from one sample sequenced in a study of CD8 T cells in ankylosing spondylitis. TCRdb recomputed calls from the 5' RACE reads with MiXCR, one row per CDR3 protein. The sample lists about 96,000 distinct CDR3 sequences; 25% to 35% were seen once. The sample comprised blood, either unsorted or a sorted T cell fraction (not recorded which). The receptors originated from a male donor with ankylosing spondylitis or in good health (not recorded which).

This clonotype was seen more than once but under ten times. The gene calls are TRBV12-3 or TRBV12-4 and TRBJ1-5; maybe TRBD1 (5 bases). Trimming removed 1 base from V and 3 bases from J, with 7 bases in between. This CDR3 is 14 amino acids long. The DNA of the CDR3 is TGTGCCAGCAGTTTAGAGGGGTTCAATCAGCCCCAGCATTTT. This codes for CASSLEGFNQPQHF.

This rearrangement joins TRBV19 to TRBJ2-4, with D uncertain. Trimming removed 7 bases from V and 0 bases from J, with 16 bases in between. The CDR3 runs 16 residues. Germline V lookup: CDR1 LNHDA, CDR2 SQIVND (reference sequence). CDR3 in DNA: TGTGCCAGTAAGTCCCGGCCCGACCTAGCCAAAAACATTCAGTACTTC. Amino acid sequence: CASKSRPDLAKNIQYF.

Only a few counts were recorded for this clonotype. The gene calls are TRBV6-1 and TRBJ2-1, with 7 nucleotides matching TRBD1. Germline V gives CDR1 MNHNS, CDR2 SASEGT. The CDR3 consists of 15 residues. The ends lost 6 bases at V and 4 bases at J; junction bases unmatched: 9. The CDR3 DNA reads as TGTGCCAGCAGCTCAAGGGACAGACTTTACAATGAGCAGTTCTTC. It is translated as CASSSRDRLYNEQFF.

The chain links TRBV7-3 to TRBJ2-1; D is uncertain. Per the germline V gene, CDR1 is SGHTA and CDR2 is FQGTGA. V was shortened by 3 bases and J by 9 bases, with 9 bases between the two germline ends. The CDR3 length is 12 residues. CDR3 bases: TGTGCCAGCAGCTTGGAGTATGGTGAGCAGTTCTTC. It encodes CASSLEYGEQFF.

This clonotype was detected only once. The CDR3 here is CASSLGTSGRTYGWYEYF. The DNA for the CDR3 is TGCGCCAGCAGCTTGGGGACTAGCGGGAGGACCTACGGTTGGTATGAGTACTTC. The chain links TRBV5-1 to TRBJ2-7; 14 nucleotides line up with TRBD2. The CDR3 spans 18 residues. Per the germline V gene, CDR1 is SGHRS and CDR2 is YFSETQ. Losses at the gene ends were 0 bases for V and 11 bases for J; bases not matched to a gene: 16.

This clonotype was seen repeatedly, ten times or more. CDR3 in amino acids: CASSPPGTSGQYV. The CDR3 DNA sequence: TGTGCCAGCAGCCCGCCCGGGACTTCAGGGCAGTACGTC. The chain couples TRBV7-9 to TRBJ2-7, with D possibly being TRBD2 (6 bases). The CDR3 runs 13 residues. Germline V gene data show CDR1 as SEHNR and CDR2 as FQNEAQ (reference sequence). The V and J ends lost 5 bases and 9 bases respectively, with 17 bases between them.

This clonotype was detected a few times. The chain combines TRBV15 with TRBJ1-4; D possibly corresponds to TRBD1 (5 bases). The CDR3 runs to 15 residues. The V end lost 0 bases, the J end lost 3 bases, and 8 bases lay between the germline ends. From germline, CDR1 is LNHNV and CDR2 YYDKDF (reference sequence). DNA of the CDR3: TGTGCCACCAGCAGAGATCCGGGGGCTAATGAAAAACTGTTTTTT. It codes for CATSRDPGANEKLFF.

Only a few counts were recorded for this clonotype. V usage is TRBV20-1 and J usage is TRBJ2-1; no clear D. CDR3 length: 16 residues. CDR1 is DFQATT, CDR2 SNEGSKA, per germline (reference sequence). Trimming cost V 1 base and J 5 bases, with 18 bases left between them. The DNA for the CDR3 is TGCAGTGCTAGAGGACCCCGCTTGGGAATCAACAATGAGCAGTTCTTC. Residues: CSARGPRLGINNEQFF.

This clonotype was found a few times. V and J are TRBV4-2 and TRBJ2-7, with a possible D match to TRBD2 (6 bases). V was clipped by 4 bases and J by 7 bases, with 17 bases between them. CDR3 size: 14 residues. The germline CDR1 and CDR2 sequences are LGHNA and YNFKEQ. The CDR3 is CASSLQLTAGEQYF. The CDR3 coding sequence is TGTGCCAGCAGCCTCCAGCTGACGGCGGGGGAGCAGTACTTC.

This clonotype came up many times. This chain connects TRBV10-3 to TRBJ2-7; D is unclear. This CDR3 is 12 amino acids long. V was cut by 3 bases and J by 7 bases, with 10 bases left in between. CDR1 is ENHRY, CDR2 SYGVKD, per germline. The CDR3, as DNA: TGTGCCATCAGTGATGAAGGGTTTGAGCAGTACTTC. It specifies CAISDEGFEQYF.

Only a few counts were recorded for this clonotype. The chain links TRBV9 to TRBJ2-2; 7 nucleotides match TRBD2. CDR1 SGDLS and CDR2 YYNGEE come from the germline V gene. The CDR3 totals 15 residues. V gave up 0 bases and J gave up 5 bases; unmatched junction bases: 4. CDR3 sequence (DNA): TGTGCCAGCAGCGTAGTTGCGGGGGTAACCGGGGAGCTGTTTTTT. Residues: CASSVVAGVTGELFF.

The chain couples TRBV19 to TRBJ1-5; the D gene is possibly TRBD1 (5 bases). Germline CDR1 reads LNHDA; CDR2 reads SQIVND (reference sequence). The CDR3 totals 16 residues. The V end lost 3 bases, the J end lost 1 base, and 13 bases lay between the germline ends. The DNA for the CDR3 is TGTGCCAGTAGTATTCGGGGCGCGAACAGCAATCAGCCCCAGCATTTT. Its protein is CASSIRGANSNQPQHF.

This clonotype was recorded a few times. The chain recombines TRBV9 with TRBJ1-2, with D unclear. The CDR3 contains 11 residues. CDR1 is SGDLS, CDR2 YYNGEE, per germline. Trimming removed 4 bases from V and 5 bases from J, with 6 bases in between. The CDR3, as DNA: TGTGCCAGCAGCCGGACTTATGGCTACACCTTC. This translates into CASSRTYGYTF.

This clonotype was recorded a few times. The chain is built from TRBV20-1 and TRBJ2-3; D gene ambiguous. V was cut by 1 base and J by 2 bases, with 7 bases left in between. Germline assignment: CDR1 DFQATT and CDR2 SNEGSKA (reference sequence). This CDR3 is 13 amino acids long. The CDR3 loop reads CSARGQNTDTQYF. CDR3 DNA sequence: TGCAGTGCTAGAGGGCAAAACACAGATACGCAGTATTTT.

The V gene is TRBV5-6, the J gene TRBJ1-1, with D perhaps TRBD1 (5 bases). Trimming took off 4 bases at V and 2 bases at J, with 21 bases between the two ends. Germline values: CDR1 SGHDT, CDR2 YYEEEE. The CDR3 covers 17 residues. In DNA form, the CDR3 reads TGTGCCAGCAGCGGCTCCGGGACCGCCACCTTTAACACTGAAGCTTTCTTT. This sequence encodes CASSGSGTATFNTEAFF.

CDR3 sequence (DNA): TGTGCCAGCAGGAGGGACACCCAAAACACTGAAGCTTTCTTT. It translates to CASRRDTQNTEAFF. The J gene is TRBJ1-1, the V gene TRBV12-3 or TRBV12-4; perhaps TRBD1 as D (6 bases). The CDR3 has 14 amino acids. The ends were cut back, 6 bases at V and 2 bases at J, with 13 bases in the middle.

This clonotype has ten or more counts. This chain joins TRBV7-8 and TRBJ2-5; 12 bases agree with TRBD2. Germline CDR1 SGHVS, CDR2 FQNEAQ. V was clipped by 6 bases and J by 0 bases; unmatched bases: 14. The CDR3 covers 19 residues. CDR3 nucleotide sequence: TGTGCCAGCAGTCACAGCCCGGCTAGCGGGAGGGCCGACCAAGAGACCCAGTACTTC. This encodes CASSHSPASGRADQETQYF.

This clonotype was found many times. The rearrangement joins TRBV20-1 to TRBJ2-3, with 8 positions matching TRBD2. V gave up 6 bases and J gave up 3 bases; unmatched junction bases: 8. The CDR3 contains 14 residues. Germline V lookup: CDR1 DFQATT, CDR2 SNEGSKA (reference sequence). The CDR3 loop reads CSALSGIGTDTQYF. CDR3 bases: TGCAGTGCCCTTAGCGGGATAGGGACAGATACGCAGTATTTT.

V is TRBV6-2 or TRBV6-3 and J is TRBJ2-5; D unresolved. V was cut by 2 bases and J by 2 bases, with 9 bases left in between. The germline V gene has CDR1 MNHEY and CDR2 SVGEGT. The CDR3 spans 14 residues. The CDR3 is CASSYMGIQETQYF. DNA for the CDR3: TGTGCCAGCAGTTACATGGGGATTCAAGAGACCCAGTACTTC.